This is a list of T cell receptor beta chains from one sample in a study of glioma-infiltrating T cells after dendritic cell vaccination. Method: immunoSEQ multiplex PCR; TCRdb's copy keeps in-frame clones and lacks some. The data hold about 90,000 clones, with about 85% observed a single time. Sequencing used blood, obtained before dendritic cell vaccination. The receptors stem from a human donor with glioblastoma. The CDR3 runs from the conserved cysteine through the conserved F or W. The order of the fields is V gene, D gene, clone size, J gene, CDR3 DNA, CDR3 protein. The D gene is left open where the match is weak. Size is omitted from some rows. Given values are once, few, many or a class for expanded clones.

v_call: TRBV9; d_call: TRBD2; clone_size: NA; j_call: TRBJ2-7; cdr3_nt: TGTGCCAGCAGTGAAAGACTAGCGGGTGTCGACGAGCAGTACTTC; cdr3_aa: CASSERLAGVDEQYF
v_call: TRBV7-2; d_call: NA; clone_size: NA; j_call: TRBJ2-7; cdr3_nt: TGTGCCAGCAGCCTCCGGGACTTGCCCTCCTACGAGCAGTACTTC; cdr3_aa: CASSLRDLPSYEQYF
v_call: TRBV29-1; d_call: NA; clone_size: NA; j_call: TRBJ1-2; cdr3_nt: TGCAGCGTTGATGCGAAGAGGTATAACTATGGCTACACCTTC; cdr3_aa: CSVDAKRYNYGYTF
v_call: TRBV15; d_call: NA; clone_size: NA; j_call: TRBJ1-2; cdr3_nt: TGTGCCACCAGCTTTGGCCGTAACTATGGCTACACCTTC; cdr3_aa: CATSFGRNYGYTF
v_call: TRBV20-1; d_call: NA; clone_size: NA; j_call: TRBJ1-1; cdr3_nt: TGCAGTGCTAGAGAGCCGGGGAAAGCTTTCTTT; cdr3_aa: CSAREPGKAFF
v_call: TRBV4-1; d_call: TRBD1; clone_size: NA; j_call: TRBJ2-7; cdr3_nt: TGCGCCAGCAGCCGTATTCCGGGACAGGAGCAGTACTTC; cdr3_aa: CASSRIPGQEQYF
v_call: TRBV21-1; d_call: NA; clone_size: NA; j_call: TRBJ1-5; cdr3_nt: TGTGCCAGCAGCACCTCCCGGACAGGGTTAAGTCAGCCCCAGCATTTT; cdr3_aa: CASSTSRTGLSQPQHF
v_call: TRBV5-1; d_call: TRBD2; clone_size: NA; j_call: TRBJ2-1; cdr3_nt: TGCGCCAGCAGCTTTTTACTAGCGGGGATGGACAATGAGCAGTTCTTC; cdr3_aa: CASSFLLAGMDNEQFF
v_call: TRBV7-9; d_call: TRBD2; clone_size: few; j_call: TRBJ2-7; cdr3_nt: TGTGCCAGCAGCTGGGTAGCGGGAGGGTACCACGAGCAGTACTTC; cdr3_aa: CASSWVAGGYHEQYF
v_call: TRBV11-3; d_call: NA; clone_size: NA; j_call: TRBJ2-4; cdr3_nt: TGTGCCAGCAGCTCAGTAAAAACAGGGGCCAAAAACATTCAGTACTTC; cdr3_aa: CASSSVKTGAKNIQYF
v_call: TRBV5-4; d_call: TRBD2; clone_size: NA; j_call: TRBJ2-3; cdr3_nt: TGTGCCAGCAGCTCCGTAGCGGGAAGGCCAGATACGCAGTATTTT; cdr3_aa: CASSSVAGRPDTQYF
v_call: TRBV11-2; d_call: TRBD1; clone_size: NA; j_call: TRBJ2-7; cdr3_nt: TGTGCCAGCCGAACCTTCAGGGGGCGTAGCAACGAGCAGTACTTC; cdr3_aa: CASRTFRGRSNEQYF
v_call: TRBV10-1; d_call: TRBD1; clone_size: NA; j_call: TRBJ1-4; cdr3_nt: TGCGCCAGCAGTGCGTACTCCGGGACAGGCCATACGGGGCTCGAAAAACTGTTTTTT; cdr3_aa: CASSAYSGTGHTGLEKLFF
v_call: TRBV9; d_call: TRBD1; clone_size: few; j_call: TRBJ2-2; cdr3_nt: TGTGCCAGCAGGGGGTACAGGGGCAATACCGGGGAGCTGTTTTTT; cdr3_aa: CASRGYRGNTGELFF
v_call: TRBV9; d_call: TRBD2; clone_size: NA; j_call: TRBJ2-2; cdr3_nt: TGTGCCAGCAGCGCCCCTCCCGCCTGGACTAGCGGGCCCAACACCGGGGAGCTGTTTTTT; cdr3_aa: CASSAPPAWTSGPNTGELFF
v_call: TRBV10-3; d_call: NA; clone_size: many; j_call: TRBJ2-1; cdr3_nt: TGTGCCATCAGCCTGGACTGGCAGGATGAGCAGTTCTTC; cdr3_aa: CAISLDWQDEQFF
v_call: TRBV5-1; d_call: NA; clone_size: NA; j_call: TRBJ1-5; cdr3_nt: TGCGCCAGCAGCCCCCAGGGTAGGCAGCCCCAGCATTTT; cdr3_aa: CASSPQGRQPQHF
v_call: TRBV9; d_call: NA; clone_size: once; j_call: TRBJ1-1; cdr3_nt: TGTGCCAGCAGCGTAGGGAGGGGCACTGAAGCTTTCTTT; cdr3_aa: CASSVGRGTEAFF
v_call: TRBV13; d_call: TRBD1; clone_size: NA; j_call: TRBJ2-1; cdr3_nt: TGTGCCAGCACCGAGGACAGGGCTTGGGATGAGCAGTTCTTC; cdr3_aa: CASTEDRAWDEQFF
v_call: TRBV21-1; d_call: NA; clone_size: NA; j_call: TRBJ1-5; cdr3_nt: TGTGCCAGCAGGTTCGCAGGGAAGTATAGCAATCAGCCCCAGCATTTT; cdr3_aa: CASRFAGKYSNQPQHF
v_call: TRBV5-6; d_call: TRBD2; clone_size: NA; j_call: TRBJ2-3; cdr3_nt: TGTGCCAGCAGCTCAAGGTGGGGGGGTACAGATACGCAGTATTTT; cdr3_aa: CASSSRWGGTDTQYF
v_call: TRBV7-8; d_call: TRBD2; clone_size: NA; j_call: TRBJ2-3; cdr3_nt: TGTGCCAGCAGCTTAGACCCCGGGGAGGGTACGCAGTATTTT; cdr3_aa: CASSLDPGEGTQYF
v_call: TRBV2; d_call: NA; clone_size: few; j_call: TRBJ2-3; cdr3_nt: TGTGCCAGCAGCACCCCAGGGATGGGCACAGATACGCAGTATTTT; cdr3_aa: CASSTPGMGTDTQYF
v_call: TRBV23-1; d_call: NA; clone_size: NA; j_call: TRBJ1-5; cdr3_nt: TGCGCCAGCAGTTCCCCGTGGCAGGCTGAACAGCCCCAGCATTTT; cdr3_aa: CASSSPWQAEQPQHF
v_call: TRBV6-5; d_call: NA; clone_size: NA; j_call: TRBJ2-5; cdr3_nt: TGTGCCAGCTCGGGCAGGGGTTATGAGACCCAGTACTTC; cdr3_aa: CASSGRGYETQYF
v_call: TRBV2; d_call: NA; clone_size: NA; j_call: TRBJ2-3; cdr3_nt: TGTGCCGGAGGGGGCTCAGATACGCAGTATTTT; cdr3_aa: CAGGGSDTQYF
v_call: TRBV6-1; d_call: NA; clone_size: NA; j_call: TRBJ1-5; cdr3_nt: TGTGCCATCGCGACAGCTAGCAATCAGCCCCAGCATTTT; cdr3_aa: CAIATASNQPQHF
v_call: TRBV5-1; d_call: NA; clone_size: NA; j_call: TRBJ2-2; cdr3_nt: TGCGCCAGCAGCTGGACGGGGGTCTCCACCGGGGAGCTGTTTTTT; cdr3_aa: CASSWTGVSTGELFF
v_call: TRBV7-8; d_call: TRBD1; clone_size: NA; j_call: TRBJ2-7; cdr3_nt: TGTGCCAGCAGCTTGGGACAGGGGACCAACGAGCAGTACTTC; cdr3_aa: CASSLGQGTNEQYF
v_call: TRBV19; d_call: TRBD1; clone_size: NA; j_call: TRBJ2-2; cdr3_nt: TGTGCCAGTCGGTTTAGGGGACAGGGCCGCACCGGGGAGCTGTTTTTT; cdr3_aa: CASRFRGQGRTGELFF
v_call: TRBV10-2; d_call: NA; clone_size: NA; j_call: TRBJ2-5; cdr3_nt: TGCGCCAGCAGTGAGGTGACTGTCAAAGAGACCCAGTACTTC; cdr3_aa: CASSEVTVKETQYF
v_call: TRBV30; d_call: NA; clone_size: medium-sized; j_call: TRBJ2-1; cdr3_nt: TGTGCCTGGAGTGTCGGGAGCGATGAGCAGTTCTTC; cdr3_aa: CAWSVGSDEQFF
v_call: TRBV7-2; d_call: NA; clone_size: once; j_call: TRBJ1-2; cdr3_nt: TGTGCCAGCAGCCCAACAGGGTATGGCTACACCTTC; cdr3_aa: CASSPTGYGYTF
v_call: TRBV4-2; d_call: NA; clone_size: NA; j_call: TRBJ2-1; cdr3_nt: TGTGCCAGCAGCCTGAAAACGGGTAGGAGCTCCTACAATGAGCAGTTCTTC; cdr3_aa: CASSLKTGRSSYNEQFF
v_call: TRBV7-8; d_call: NA; clone_size: NA; j_call: TRBJ1-1; cdr3_nt: TGTGCCAGCAGCTTAGACAGGGTGGGGAACACTGAAGCTTTCTTT; cdr3_aa: CASSLDRVGNTEAFF
v_call: TRBV5-1; d_call: TRBD2; clone_size: once; j_call: TRBJ2-5; cdr3_nt: TGCGCCAGCAGCTTGGCCGGGGCGGGAGGGCCTGTGCAGACCCAGTACTTC; cdr3_aa: CASSLAGAGGPVQTQYF
v_call: TRBV6-1; d_call: NA; clone_size: NA; j_call: TRBJ1-2; cdr3_nt: TGTGCCAGCAGCCTAGGGGCGGGAGGCTATGGCTACACCTTC; cdr3_aa: CASSLGAGGYGYTF
v_call: TRBV5-6; d_call: NA; clone_size: NA; j_call: TRBJ2-7; cdr3_nt: TGTGCCAGCAGCTTCTTAAACAGGAGTGGGAAGCAGTACTTC; cdr3_aa: CASSFLNRSGKQYF
v_call: TRBV7-9; d_call: NA; clone_size: NA; j_call: TRBJ2-5; cdr3_nt: TGTGCCAGCAGCCCCCCTGGACGGGGGAAAGAGACCCAGTACTTC; cdr3_aa: CASSPPGRGKETQYF
v_call: TRBV4-2; d_call: NA; clone_size: NA; j_call: TRBJ2-5; cdr3_nt: TGTGCCAGCAGCCTTGACCTAGTGGGTCCTTTCGGGACCCAGTACTTC; cdr3_aa: CASSLDLVGPFGTQYF
v_call: TRBV5-4; d_call: NA; clone_size: once; j_call: TRBJ1-1; cdr3_nt: TGTGCCAGCAGGCCCCCGGGAGGTGAAGCTTTCTTT; cdr3_aa: CASRPPGGEAFF
v_call: TRBV7-2; d_call: NA; clone_size: NA; j_call: TRBJ2-7; cdr3_nt: TGTGCCAGCAGCCGAGGCTCAGAGAGCGAGCAGTACTTC; cdr3_aa: CASSRGSESEQYF
v_call: TRBV4-1; d_call: NA; clone_size: NA; j_call: TRBJ1-3; cdr3_nt: TGCGCCAGCAGCCAAGAGGGCCCCTCAGGTGGAAACACCATATATTTT; cdr3_aa: CASSQEGPSGGNTIYF
v_call: TRBV10-1; d_call: TRBD2; clone_size: NA; j_call: TRBJ2-3; cdr3_nt: TGCGCCAGCAGTGAGGTAGCGGGGGGGCCGGGGACAGATACGCAGTATTTT; cdr3_aa: CASSEVAGGPGTDTQYF
v_call: TRBV2; d_call: NA; clone_size: NA; j_call: TRBJ2-3; cdr3_nt: TGTGCCAGCAGTGAAGGACTTCTAGCTAGCGGAGGGGGGGATACGCAGTATTTT; cdr3_aa: CASSEGLLASGGGDTQYF
v_call: TRBV2; d_call: NA; clone_size: few; j_call: TRBJ2-7; cdr3_nt: TGTGCCAGCAGTGCTCTAGCTGGCGAGCAGTACTTC; cdr3_aa: CASSALAGEQYF
v_call: TRBV6-1; d_call: NA; clone_size: NA; j_call: TRBJ2-7; cdr3_nt: TGTGCCAGCACCGAGGGCGGATACGAGCAGTACTTC; cdr3_aa: CASTEGGYEQYF
v_call: TRBV29-1; d_call: TRBD1; clone_size: NA; j_call: TRBJ1-1; cdr3_nt: TGCAGCGTTGAAGGGACAGGGCGCACTGAAGCTTTCTTT; cdr3_aa: CSVEGTGRTEAFF
v_call: TRBV5-6; d_call: TRBD1; clone_size: NA; j_call: TRBJ1-5; cdr3_nt: TGTGCCAGCAGCTTGCAAGGGGGCGAAGGTCAAGGTCAGCCCCAGCATTTT; cdr3_aa: CASSLQGGEGQGQPQHF